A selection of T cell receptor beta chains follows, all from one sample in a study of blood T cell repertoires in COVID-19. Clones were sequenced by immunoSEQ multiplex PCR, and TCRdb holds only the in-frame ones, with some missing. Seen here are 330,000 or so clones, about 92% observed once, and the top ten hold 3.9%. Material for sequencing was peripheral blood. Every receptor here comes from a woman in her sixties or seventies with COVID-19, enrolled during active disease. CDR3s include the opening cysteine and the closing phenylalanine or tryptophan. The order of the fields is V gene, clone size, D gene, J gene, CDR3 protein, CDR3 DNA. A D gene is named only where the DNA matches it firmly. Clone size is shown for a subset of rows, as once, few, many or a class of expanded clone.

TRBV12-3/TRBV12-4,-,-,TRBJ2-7,CASRARSDEQYF,TGTGCCAGCAGGGCCAGAAGCGACGAGCAGTACTTC
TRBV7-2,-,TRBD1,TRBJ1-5,CASSDRGQPQHF,TGTGCCAGCAGCGACAGGGGTCAGCCCCAGCATTTT
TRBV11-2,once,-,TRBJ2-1,CASSLDGAGSSYNEQFF,TGTGCCAGCAGCTTAGACGGGGCGGGGAGCTCCTACAATGAGCAGTTCTTC
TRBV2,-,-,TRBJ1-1,CASIIDRGNTEAFF,TGTGCCAGCATTATCGATAGGGGGAACACTGAAGCTTTCTTT
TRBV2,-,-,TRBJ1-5,CASSPDSLNQPQHF,TGTGCCAGCAGCCCGGACAGTCTCAATCAGCCCCAGCATTTT
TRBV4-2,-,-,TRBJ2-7,CASSQVAGAGYEQYF,TGTGCCAGCAGCCAAGTGGCAGGGGCGGGCTACGAGCAGTACTTC
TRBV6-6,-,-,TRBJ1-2,CASSYRDTDYGYTF,TGTGCCAGCAGTTACCGGGACACCGACTATGGCTACACCTTC
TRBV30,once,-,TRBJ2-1,CAWSRDKNEQFF,TGTGCCTGGAGCCGGGATAAAAATGAGCAGTTCTTC
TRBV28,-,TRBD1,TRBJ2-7,CASSPSTGPSYEQYF,TGTGCCAGCAGTCCCTCGACAGGGCCCTCCTACGAGCAGTACTTC
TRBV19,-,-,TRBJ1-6,CASSISGREHNSPLHF,TGTGCCAGTAGTATCTCAGGTCGAGAACATAATTCACCCCTCCACTTT
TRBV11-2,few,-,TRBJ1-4,CASSSGLRGATNEKLFF,TGTGCCAGCAGCTCCGGACTTAGAGGTGCAACTAATGAAAAACTGTTTTTT
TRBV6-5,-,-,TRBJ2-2,CATWTARSPGELFF,TGTGCCACCTGGACAGCTAGGTCTCCCGGGGAGCTGTTTTTT
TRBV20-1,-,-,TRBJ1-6,CSAAGQPLHF,TGCAGTGCTGCCGGACAACCCCTCCACTTT
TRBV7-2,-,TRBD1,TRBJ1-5,CASSKDRGRQPQHF,TGTGCCAGCAGCAAGGACAGGGGTCGACAGCCCCAGCATTTT
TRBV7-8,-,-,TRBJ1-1,CASSLLGQGTEAFF,TGTGCCAGCAGCTTACTGGGCCAGGGCACTGAAGCTTTCTTT
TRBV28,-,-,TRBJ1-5,CATRAGGYHQPQHF,TGTGCCACCAGAGCCGGGGGGTATCATCAGCCCCAGCATTTT
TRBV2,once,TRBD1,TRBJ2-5,CASSERDRALQETQYF,TGTGCCAGCAGTGAAAGGGACAGGGCGTTGCAAGAGACCCAGTACTTC
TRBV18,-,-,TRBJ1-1,CASSPGQSTEAFF,TGTGCCAGCTCACCAGGGCAGAGCACTGAAGCTTTCTTT
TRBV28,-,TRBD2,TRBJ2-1,CASVGGSSYNEQFF,TGTGCCAGCGTCGGGGGGAGCTCCTACAATGAGCAGTTCTTC
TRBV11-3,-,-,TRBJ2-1,CASSLGHLVYNEQFF,TGTGCCAGCAGCTTAGGGCACCTAGTCTACAATGAGCAGTTCTTC
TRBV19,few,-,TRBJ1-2,CASSIDDRSYGYTF,TGTGCCAGTAGTATAGATGACAGAAGCTATGGCTACACCTTC
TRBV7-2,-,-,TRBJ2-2,CASSSAGTGELFF,TGTGCCAGCAGCTCCGCGGGGACCGGGGAGCTGTTTTTT
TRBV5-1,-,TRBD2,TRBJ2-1,CASSSSLAAGPSNEQFF,TGCGCCAGCAGCTCTTCCCTAGCAGCGGGGCCGAGCAATGAGCAGTTCTTC
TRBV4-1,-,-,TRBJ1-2,CASSQDPRRGAYGYTF,TGCGCCAGCAGCCAAGATCCTCGCAGGGGAGCGTATGGCTACACCTTC
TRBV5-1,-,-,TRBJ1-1,CASSLGAANTEAFF,TGCGCCAGCAGCTTAGGGGCCGCGAACACTGAAGCTTTCTTT
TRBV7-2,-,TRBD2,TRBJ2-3,CASSPRTSLGTDTQYF,TGTGCCAGCAGCCCCCGGACTAGCCTAGGAACAGATACGCAGTATTTT
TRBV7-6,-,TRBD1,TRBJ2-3,CASRRTGGSDTQYF,TGTGCCAGCAGAAGAACAGGGGGCTCAGATACGCAGTATTTT
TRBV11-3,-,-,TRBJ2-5,CASSLWDLSPWTPQETQYF,TGTGCCAGCAGCTTATGGGACTTGTCCCCGTGGACCCCGCAAGAGACCCAGTACTTC
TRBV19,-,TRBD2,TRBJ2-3,CASSPRHGGDTQYF,TGTGCCAGTAGTCCCAGACACGGGGGGGATACGCAGTATTTT
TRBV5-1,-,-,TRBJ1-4,CASSRSGPNEKLFF,TGCGCCAGCAGCCGTTCAGGGCCTAATGAAAAACTGTTTTTT
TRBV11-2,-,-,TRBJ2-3,CASSLGLSPDTQYF,TGTGCCAGCAGCTTAGGGTTGAGCCCCGATACGCAGTATTTT
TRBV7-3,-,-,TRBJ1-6,CASSSAGHNSPLHF,TGTGCCAGCAGCTCCGCAGGGCATAATTCACCCCTCCACTTT
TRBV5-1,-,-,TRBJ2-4,CASSLSVAKNIQYF,TGCGCCAGCAGCTTGTCAGTAGCCAAAAACATTCAGTACTTC
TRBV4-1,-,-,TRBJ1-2,CASRAGRYGYTF,TGCGCCAGCAGGGCAGGGCGCTATGGCTACACCTTC
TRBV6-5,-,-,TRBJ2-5,CASRSSAETQYF,TGTGCCAGCAGGAGTAGCGCGGAGACCCAGTACTTC
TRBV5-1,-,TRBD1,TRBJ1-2,CASSRGTGYGYTF,TGCGCCAGCAGCCGCGGGACAGGGTATGGCTACACCTTC
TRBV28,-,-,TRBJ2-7,CASSLGSSYEQYF,TGTGCCAGCAGTCTGGGGAGCTCCTACGAGCAGTACTTC
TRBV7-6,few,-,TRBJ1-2,CASSSKSGVAGGYTF,TGTGCCAGCAGCTCGAAGTCAGGGGTAGCGGGCGGCTACACCTTC
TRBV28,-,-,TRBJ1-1,CASSLRNTEAFF,TGTGCCAGCAGTTTGAGGAACACTGAAGCTTTCTTT
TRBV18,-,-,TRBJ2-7,CASSPLSAGSYEQYF,TGTGCCAGCTCACCACTTTCAGCCGGGTCCTACGAGCAGTACTTC
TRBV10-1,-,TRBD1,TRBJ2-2,CASSRDRAGELFF,TGCGCCAGCAGTCGGGACAGGGCCGGGGAGCTGTTTTTT
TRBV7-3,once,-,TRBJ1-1,CASSLSLTEAFF,TGTGCCAGCAGCCTATCCCTCACTGAAGCTTTCTTT
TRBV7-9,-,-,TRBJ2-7,CASSQGGGTYEQYF,TGTGCCAGCAGCCAAGGGGGTGGCACCTACGAGCAGTACTTC
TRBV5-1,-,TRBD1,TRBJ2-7,CASSLGRTGIYEQYF,TGCGCCAGCAGCTTGGGGAGGACAGGGATCTACGAGCAGTACTTC
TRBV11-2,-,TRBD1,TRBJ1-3,CASSSPGQGVYGNTIYF,TGTGCCAGCAGCTCACCCGGGCAGGGGGTATATGGAAACACCATATATTTT
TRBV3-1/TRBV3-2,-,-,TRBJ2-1,CASSPRTDEQFF,TGTGCCAGCAGCCCCCGGACAGATGAGCAGTTCTTC
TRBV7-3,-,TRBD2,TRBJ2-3,CASSPKEASGDPTDTQYF,TGTGCCAGCAGCCCGAAGGAGGCTAGCGGGGACCCTACAGATACGCAGTATTTT
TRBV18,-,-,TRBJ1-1,CASSPRTDLMNTEAFF,TGTGCCAGCTCACCACGGACAGACTTAATGAACACTGAAGCTTTCTTT
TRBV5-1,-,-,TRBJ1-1,CASSLGEGRENTEAFF,TGCGCCAGCAGCTTGGGGGAGGGCAGGGAGAACACTGAAGCTTTCTTT
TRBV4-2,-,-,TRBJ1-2,CASSQEGGPSGYTF,TGTGCCAGCAGCCAAGAGGGGGGACCCTCTGGCTACACCTTC
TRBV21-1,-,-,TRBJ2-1,CASSNETSGGIEQFF,TGTGCCAGCAGCAACGAGACTAGCGGGGGGATTGAGCAGTTCTTC
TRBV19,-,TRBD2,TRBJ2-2,CAVTPGGGNTGELFF,TGTGCCGTGACCCCGGGGGGTGGGAACACCGGGGAGCTGTTTTTT
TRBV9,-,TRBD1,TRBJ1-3,CASTTGALWSGNTIYF,TGTGCCAGCACCACAGGGGCGCTATGGTCTGGAAACACCATATATTTT
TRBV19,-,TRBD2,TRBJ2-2,CASSSSLSRGVPGELFF,TGTGCCAGTAGTAGTAGCTTATCCCGGGGGGTCCCCGGGGAGCTGTTTTTT
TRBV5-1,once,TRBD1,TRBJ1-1,CASSFGQGFTEAFF,TGCGCCAGCAGCTTCGGACAGGGTTTCACTGAAGCTTTCTTT
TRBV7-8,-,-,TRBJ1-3,CASSPLSSGNTIYF,TGTGCCAGCAGTCCACTGAGCTCTGGAAACACCATATATTTT
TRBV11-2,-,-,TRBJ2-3,CASSLTGGTDTQYF,TGTGCCAGCAGCCTAACCGGGGGCACAGATACGCAGTATTTT
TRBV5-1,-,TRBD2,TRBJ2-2,CASSFLAGGPGELFF,TGCGCCAGCAGCTTTTTGGCGGGGGGGCCCGGGGAGCTGTTTTTT
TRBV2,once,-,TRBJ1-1,CASSEIAQNTEAFF,TGTGCCAGCAGTGAAATAGCCCAGAACACTGAAGCTTTCTTT
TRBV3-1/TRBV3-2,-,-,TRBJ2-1,CASSQVGANEQFF,TGTGCCAGCAGCCAAGTGGGGGCCAATGAGCAGTTCTTC